This TCR beta chain was profiled in a study of blood T cell repertoires in COVID-19. TCRdb's copy holds only in-frame clones and misses some; the assay was immunoSEQ multiplex PCR. This sample has over 150,000 clones; around nine tenths occur once, and the top ten carry approximately 0.6%. The CDR3 runs to 14 residues. V gave up 3 bases and J gave up 3 bases; unmatched junction bases: 1. The germline V gene has CDR1 SEHNR and CDR2 FQNEAQ (reference sequence). The V gene is TRBV7-9, the J gene TRBJ2-2; 7 nucleotides align to TRBD1. The source is a man aged 55-75 years with COVID-19, enrolled during active disease. The source material was peripheral blood. The CDR3 reads CASSFGTDTGELFF. The DNA of the CDR3 is TGTGCCAGCAGCTTTGGGACAGACACCGGGGAGCTGTTTTTT.